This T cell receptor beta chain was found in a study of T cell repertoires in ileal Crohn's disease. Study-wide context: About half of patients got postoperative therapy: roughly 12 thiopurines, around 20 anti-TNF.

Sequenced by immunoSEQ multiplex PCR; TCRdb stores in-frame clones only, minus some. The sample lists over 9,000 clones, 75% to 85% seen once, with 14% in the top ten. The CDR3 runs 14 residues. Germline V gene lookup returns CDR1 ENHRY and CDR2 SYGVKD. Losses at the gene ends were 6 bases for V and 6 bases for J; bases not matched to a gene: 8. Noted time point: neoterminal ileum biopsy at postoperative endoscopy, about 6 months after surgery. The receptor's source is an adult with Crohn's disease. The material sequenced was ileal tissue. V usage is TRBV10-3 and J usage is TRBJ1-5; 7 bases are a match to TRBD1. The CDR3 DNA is TGTGCCATCAGACCCCAGGGGGACGGTCAGCCCCAGCATTTT. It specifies CAIRPQGDGQPQHF.